The T cell receptor beta chain described here comes from a study of radiotherapy plus CTLA-4 blockade in lung cancer. The overall study: Objective responses emerged in 15% to 20% of patients, and over 30% attained disease control. Study observations and caveats: An expansion of tumor-derived TCR clones occurred in blood after radiotherapy plus ipilimumab.

As regards this clone: What it binds is not known.

Profiled with immunoSEQ multiplex PCR; TCRdb holds only in-frame clones, not every one. The table lists 45,000 or so clones, around 77% of them singletons. Focal radiation plus CTLA-4 blockade with ipilimumab was administered to patients who had chemo-refractory metastatic non-small-cell lung cancer. The germline gives CDR1 KGHSH, CDR2 LQKENI. The CDR3 runs 15 residues. Between the trimmed V and J ends, which lost 3 bases and 1 base, there was a span of 10 bases. The source was peripheral blood, collected from a patient treated with radiotherapy plus ipilimumab. This sequence was found in a human donor with non-small cell lung cancer who had stable disease on radiotherapy plus ipilimumab. The chain combines TRBV18 with TRBJ1-5, with D perhaps TRBD1 (5 bases). DNA for the CDR3: TGTGCCAGCTCACCCCGGGACTCCAGCAATCAGCCCCAGCATTTT. Translated, it gives CASSPRDSSNQPQHF.